A few counts support the clone carrying this T cell receptor (beta chain). Its antigen is not identified. Germline CDR1 and CDR2: GTSNPN and SVGIG (reference sequence). V was pared by 0 bases and J by 6 bases, with 11 bases between. This CDR3 has 13 residues. The sample's treatment: 10-day PBMC culture with coronavirus spike peptide pools or control peptides (ViraFEST assay). The Oncomine TCR Beta short-read assay sequenced DNA from cultured CD4+ T cells. One entry per CDR3 protein results from TCRdb running MiXCR on the PCR reads. The profile shows about 14,000 distinct CDR3 sequences, roughly 21% of them singletons. This record comes from a study of vaccination and CD4 T cells after COVID-19. General observations from the study: Spike mono-reactivity was evident in 304 of the 307 vaccine-specific clones derived from convalescent patients.

The chain is built from TRBV30 and TRBJ1-1; unclear D gene. The clonotype comes from a human donor with COVID-19. Specimen: cultured CD4+ T cells from blood. The CDR3 region has the DNA TGTGCCTGGAGTGTGAGCAGAGACTCTGAAGCTTTCTTT. Translated: CAWSVSRDSEAFF.